This TCR beta chain emerged from a study of neurological immune-mediated disorders. Each TCR transcript was tagged with a 10-nucleotide random UMI during 5'RACE. TCRdb re-analysed the 5' RACE reads in MiXCR, keeping a single row per CDR3 protein. This sample yields tens of thousands of distinct CDR3 sequences, of which 4.5% are seen a single time; 6.9% belongs to the top ten. Broader study findings: For the multiple sclerosis repertoire cluster, no association with any clinical or MRI feature was found.

This clonotype was counted many times. The antigen is not known. The unsorted libraries were prepared from 2 million PBMCs (stored at -80 C). Per germline, CDR1 SGHRS and CDR2 YFSETQ. V was clipped by 2 bases and J by 0 bases, with 15 bases between them. CDR3 length: 18 amino acids. The TCR comes from a man aged 30 to 39 with multiple sclerosis. The material sequenced was PBMCs. The J gene is TRBJ2-6, the V gene TRBV5-1; tentative D call: TRBD1 (6 bases). The CDR3 coding sequence is TGCGCCAGCAGCTTCTCCAGGGGTAGAATCTCTGGGGCCAACGTCCTGACTTTC. Protein: CASSFSRGRISGANVLTF.